The present T cell receptor (beta chain) was sequenced within a study of cytomegalovirus exposure and HLA in healthy donors. A remark on this clone: The antigen remains unidentified.

CDR1 SGHRS and CDR2 YFSETQ come from the germline V gene. There are 15 residues in the CDR3. The V end was cut by 4 bases, the J end by 2 bases, with 14 bases between. Study-wide results and caveats: Altogether, some 170 TCR beta chains were recorded as cytomegalovirus-associated.

60 Vbeta and 13 Jbeta primers were used in PCR. Assay used: immunoSEQ multiplex PCR; TCRdb lists only in-frame clones, some missing. The sample holds nearly 110,000 clones, about three quarters seen once. Sequencing was performed on PBMCs. The chain has TRBV5-1 and TRBJ2-3; D is possibly TRBD2 (7 bases). This TCR was sampled from a woman aged 45 to 65 in good health and CMV-seropositive. The CDR3 protein is CASSGLGGHTDTQYF. The CDR3 region has the DNA TGCGCCAGCAGCGGCCTCGGGGGGCACACAGATACGCAGTATTTT.